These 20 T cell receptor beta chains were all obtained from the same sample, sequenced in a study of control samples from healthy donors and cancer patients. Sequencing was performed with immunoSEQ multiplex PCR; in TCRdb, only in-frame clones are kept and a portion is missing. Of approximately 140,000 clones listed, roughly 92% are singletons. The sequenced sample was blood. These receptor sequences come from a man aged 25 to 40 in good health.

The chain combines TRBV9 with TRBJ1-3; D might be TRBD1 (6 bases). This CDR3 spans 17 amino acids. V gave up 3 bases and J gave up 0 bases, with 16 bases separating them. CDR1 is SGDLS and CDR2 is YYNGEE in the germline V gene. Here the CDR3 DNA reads TGTGCCAGCAGCGAGGGAGTAGGGGGAATCTCTGGAAACACCATATATTTT. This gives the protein CASSEGVGGISGNTIYF.

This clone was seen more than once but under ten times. In DNA, the CDR3 is TGTGCCAGCAGTGACTCGGGGGGAGGGCCGGGTGAGCAGTTCTTC. This sequence encodes CASSDSGGGPGEQFF. The V call is TRBV6-4, the J call TRBJ2-1, with 7 positions matching TRBD2. Germline V gives CDR1 MRHNA, CDR2 SNTAGT. V shed 0 bases, J shed 9 bases, and the junction held 8 bases outside the gene matches. This CDR3 spans 15 amino acids.

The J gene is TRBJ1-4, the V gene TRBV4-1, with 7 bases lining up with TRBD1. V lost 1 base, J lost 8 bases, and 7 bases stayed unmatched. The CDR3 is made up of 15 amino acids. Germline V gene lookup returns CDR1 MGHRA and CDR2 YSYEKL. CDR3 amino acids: CASSQVNRGREKLFF. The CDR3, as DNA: TGCGCCAGCAGCCAAGTGAACAGGGGACGAGAAAAACTGTTTTTT.

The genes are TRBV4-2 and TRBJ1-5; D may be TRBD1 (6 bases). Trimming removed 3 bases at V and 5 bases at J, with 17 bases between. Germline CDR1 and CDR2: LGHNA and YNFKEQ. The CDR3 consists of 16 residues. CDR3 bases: TGTGCCAGCAGCCACACGTCGCCTACAGGGCATCAGCCCCAGCATTTT. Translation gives CASSHTSPTGHQPQHF.

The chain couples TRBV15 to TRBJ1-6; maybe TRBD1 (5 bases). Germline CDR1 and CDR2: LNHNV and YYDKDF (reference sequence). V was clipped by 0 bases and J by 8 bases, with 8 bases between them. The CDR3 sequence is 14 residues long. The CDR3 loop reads CATSRDPGDSPLHF. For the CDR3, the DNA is TGTGCCACCAGCAGAGATCCGGGGGATTCACCCCTCCACTTT.

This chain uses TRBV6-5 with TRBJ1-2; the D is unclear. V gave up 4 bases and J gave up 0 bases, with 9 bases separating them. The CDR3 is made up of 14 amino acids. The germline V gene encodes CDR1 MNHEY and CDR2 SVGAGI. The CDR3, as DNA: TGTGCCAGCAGTTCACAGCTTACTAACTATGGCTACACCTTC. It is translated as CASSSQLTNYGYTF.

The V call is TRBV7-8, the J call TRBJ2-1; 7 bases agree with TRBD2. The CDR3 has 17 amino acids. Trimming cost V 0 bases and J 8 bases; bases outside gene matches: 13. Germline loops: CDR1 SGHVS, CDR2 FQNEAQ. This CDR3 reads CASSLARAGVVKDEQFF. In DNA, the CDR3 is TGTGCCAGCAGCTTAGCGCGGGCGGGAGTAGTTAAGGATGAGCAGTTCTTC.

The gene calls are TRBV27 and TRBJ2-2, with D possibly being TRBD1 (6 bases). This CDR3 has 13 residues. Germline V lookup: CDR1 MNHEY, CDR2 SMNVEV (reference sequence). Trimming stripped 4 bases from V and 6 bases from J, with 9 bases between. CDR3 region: CASSSRGSGELFF. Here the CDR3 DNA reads TGTGCCAGCAGTTCTAGGGGGTCCGGGGAGCTGTTTTTT.

DNA of the CDR3: TGTGCCAGCAGCTTTTCTAGCAATCAGCCCCAGCATTTT. Protein: CASSFSSNQPQHF. The gene calls are TRBV27 and TRBJ1-5; D call uncertain. This CDR3 spans 13 amino acids. Germline V gives CDR1 MNHEY, CDR2 SMNVEV (reference sequence). Trimming removed 6 bases at V and 0 bases at J, with 6 bases between.

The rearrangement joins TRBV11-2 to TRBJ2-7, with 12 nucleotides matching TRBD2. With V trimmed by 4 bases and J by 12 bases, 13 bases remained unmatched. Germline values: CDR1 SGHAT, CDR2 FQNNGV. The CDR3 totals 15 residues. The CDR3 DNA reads TGTGCCAGCAGCTCACACACACGGACTAGCGGGGAAGGGTACTTC. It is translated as CASSSHTRTSGEGYF.

The CDR3 loop reads CASRTGGNHEQYF. The DNA of the CDR3 is TGTGCCAGCAGGACTGGGGGGAATCACGAGCAGTACTTC. This chain links TRBV12-3 or TRBV12-4 with TRBJ2-7; D may be TRBD2 (6 bases). V lost 6 bases, J lost 5 bases, and 14 bases lay in between. This CDR3 comprises 13 residues.

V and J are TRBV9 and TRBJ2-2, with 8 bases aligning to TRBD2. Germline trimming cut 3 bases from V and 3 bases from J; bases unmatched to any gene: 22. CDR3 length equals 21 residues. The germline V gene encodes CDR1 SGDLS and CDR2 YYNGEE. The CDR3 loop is CASSGNPLIEVRAGDTGELFF. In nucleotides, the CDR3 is TGTGCCAGCAGCGGAAACCCGCTTATCGAGGTTCGAGCGGGAGACACCGGGGAGCTGTTTTTT.

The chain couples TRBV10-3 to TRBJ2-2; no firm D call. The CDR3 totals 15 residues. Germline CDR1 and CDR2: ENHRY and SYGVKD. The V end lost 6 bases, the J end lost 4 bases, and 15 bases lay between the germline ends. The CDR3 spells CAISDARSGTGELFF. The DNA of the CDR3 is TGTGCCATCAGCGACGCCAGGTCGGGCACCGGGGAGCTGTTTTTT.

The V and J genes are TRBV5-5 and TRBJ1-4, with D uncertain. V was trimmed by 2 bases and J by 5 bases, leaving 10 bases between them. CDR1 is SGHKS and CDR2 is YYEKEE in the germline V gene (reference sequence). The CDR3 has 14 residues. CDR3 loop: CASSLSPWNEKLFF. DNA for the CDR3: TGTGCCAGCAGCTTAAGTCCCTGGAATGAAAAACTGTTTTTT. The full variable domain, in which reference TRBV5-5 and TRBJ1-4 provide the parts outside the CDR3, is DAGVTQSPTHLIKTRGQQVTLRCSPISGHKSVSWYQQVLGQGPQFIFQYYEKEERGRGNFPDRFSARQFPNYSSELNVNALLLGDSALYLCASSLSPWNEKLFFGSGTQLSVL.

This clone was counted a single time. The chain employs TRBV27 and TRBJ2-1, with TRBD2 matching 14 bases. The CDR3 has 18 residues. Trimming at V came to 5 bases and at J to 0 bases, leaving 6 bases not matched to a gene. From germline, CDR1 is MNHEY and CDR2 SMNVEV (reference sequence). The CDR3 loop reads CASSVGTSGSGSYNEQFF. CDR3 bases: TGTGCCAGCAGTGTCGGGACTAGCGGGAGTGGCTCCTACAATGAGCAGTTCTTC.

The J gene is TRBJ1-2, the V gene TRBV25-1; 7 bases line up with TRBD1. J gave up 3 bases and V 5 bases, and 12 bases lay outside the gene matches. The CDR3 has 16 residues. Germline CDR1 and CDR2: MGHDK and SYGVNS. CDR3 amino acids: CASSKTGTRGYYGYTF. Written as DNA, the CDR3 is TGTGCCAGCAGTAAGACAGGGACTCGGGGCTACTATGGCTACACCTTC.

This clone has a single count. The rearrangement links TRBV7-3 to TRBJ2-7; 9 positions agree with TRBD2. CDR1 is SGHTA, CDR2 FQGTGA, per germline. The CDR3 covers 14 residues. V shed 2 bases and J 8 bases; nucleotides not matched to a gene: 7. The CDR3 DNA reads TGTGCCAGCAGCTTAGCGGGAGGGCCTGTTCAGCAGTACTTC. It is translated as CASSLAGGPVQQYF.

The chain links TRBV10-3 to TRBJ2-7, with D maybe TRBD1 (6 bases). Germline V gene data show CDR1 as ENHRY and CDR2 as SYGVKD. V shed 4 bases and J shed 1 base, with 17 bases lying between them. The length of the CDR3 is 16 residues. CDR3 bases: TGTGCCATCAGTGGGGTGGACAGAACCGATTCCTACGAGCAGTACTTC. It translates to CAISGVDRTDSYEQYF.

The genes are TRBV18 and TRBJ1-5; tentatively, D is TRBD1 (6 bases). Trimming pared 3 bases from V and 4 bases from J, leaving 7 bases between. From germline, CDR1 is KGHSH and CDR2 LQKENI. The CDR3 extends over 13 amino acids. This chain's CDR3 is CASSPGQNQPQHF. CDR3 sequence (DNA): TGTGCCAGCTCACCGGGACAAAATCAGCCCCAGCATTTT.

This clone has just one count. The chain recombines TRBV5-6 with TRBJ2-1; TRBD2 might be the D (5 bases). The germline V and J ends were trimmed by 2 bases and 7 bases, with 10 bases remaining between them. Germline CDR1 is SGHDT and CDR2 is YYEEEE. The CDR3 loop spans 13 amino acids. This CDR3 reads CASSFLAENEQFF. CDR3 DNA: TGTGCCAGCAGCTTCCTAGCAGAAAATGAGCAGTTCTTC. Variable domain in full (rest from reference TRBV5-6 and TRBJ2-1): DAGVTQSPTHLIKTRGQQVTLRCSPKSGHDTVSWYQQALGQGPQFIFQYYEEEERQRGNFPDRFSGHQFPNYSSELNVNALLLGDSALYLCASSFLAENEQFFGPGTRLTVL.